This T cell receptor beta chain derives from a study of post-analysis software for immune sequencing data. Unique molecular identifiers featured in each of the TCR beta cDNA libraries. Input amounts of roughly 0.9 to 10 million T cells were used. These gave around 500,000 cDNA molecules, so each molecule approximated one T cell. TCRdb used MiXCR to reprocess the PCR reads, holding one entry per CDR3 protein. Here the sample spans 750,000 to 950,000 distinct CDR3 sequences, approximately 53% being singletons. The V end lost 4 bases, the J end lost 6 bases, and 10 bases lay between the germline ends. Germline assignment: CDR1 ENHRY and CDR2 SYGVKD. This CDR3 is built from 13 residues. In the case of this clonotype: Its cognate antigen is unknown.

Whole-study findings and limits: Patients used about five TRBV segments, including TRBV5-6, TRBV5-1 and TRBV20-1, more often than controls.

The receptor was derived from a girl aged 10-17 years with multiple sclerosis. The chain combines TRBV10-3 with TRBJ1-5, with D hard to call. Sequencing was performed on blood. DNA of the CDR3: TGTGCCATCAGTGGAGGCGAACGTCAGCCCCAGCATTTT. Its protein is CAISGGERQPQHF.